The text below deals with one T cell receptor (beta chain). Germline-derived CDR1 and CDR2 are MNHEY and SMNVEV (reference sequence). V lost 5 bases and J 6 bases, leaving 13 bases between the germline ends. The CDR3 has 13 residues. The data were taken from a study of shared clonotypes between healthy human individuals. Using immunoSEQ multiplex PCR, the repertoire was profiled, and TCRdb retains in-frame clones only, with some absent. This sample has roughly 530,000 clones; about 96% occur once, and the top ten carry less than 0.06%. This TCR came from a woman aged 25-40 years in good health. Sequenced material: naive CD4+ T cells sorted from blood. Subset in this sample: CD45RA+ positively selected. J is TRBJ1-2 and V is TRBV27; no clear D gene. CDR3 coding DNA: TGTGCCAGCAGTCCTAAGGGAGGTGATGGCTACACCTTC. Residues: CASSPKGGDGYTF.